This passage covers 21 T cell receptor beta chains from one sample sequenced in a study of spatial heterogeneity in lung cancer. From the 5' RACE reads, TCRdb called clonotypes with MiXCR, one entry per CDR3 protein. The sample shows 39,000 or so distinct CDR3 sequences, 10% to 13% of them seen only once. Time point given: blood at routine non-recurrence follow-up after resection. The material sequenced was PBMCs, taken at follow-up. The receptors stem from a female donor with early-stage non-small cell lung cancer.

The chain is built from TRBV28 and TRBJ2-7; unclear D gene. Per the germline V gene, CDR1 is MDHEN and CDR2 is SYDVKM. V lost 2 bases to trimming and J lost 0 bases, with 17 bases between them. The CDR3 has 17 residues. The CDR3 spells CASSLPRLLDLSYEQYF. In nucleotides, the CDR3 is TGTGCCAGCAGTTTACCGAGACTCCTTGACCTCTCCTACGAGCAGTACTTC.

This clonotype was found a few times. The chain employs TRBV11-3 and TRBJ2-3, with no clear D. Germline V gene sequence: CDR1 SGHNT, CDR2 YENEEA. Trimming pared 0 bases from V and 1 base from J, leaving 5 bases between. This CDR3 region has 14 residues. The DNA of the CDR3 is TGTGCCAGCAGCTTAGATGGCCGCACAGATACGCAGTATTTT. It encodes CASSLDGRTDTQYF. Full variable domain (remainder filled in from reference TRBV11-3 and TRBJ2-3): EAGVVQSPRYKIIEKKQPVAFWCNPISGHNTLYWYLQNLGQGPELLIRYENEEAVDDSQLPKDRFSAERLKGVDSTLKIQPAELGDSAVYLCASSLDGRTDTQYFGPGTRLTVL.

The rearrangement uses TRBV7-2 and TRBJ1-1; D is possibly TRBD1 (6 bases). Germline V CDR1 and CDR2: SGHTA, FQGNSA. V was clipped by 4 bases and J by 4 bases, with 16 bases between them. This CDR3 region has 15 residues. The CDR3 loop reads CASSSTGGRLTEAFF. The CDR3 nucleotides are TGTGCCAGCAGCTCAACGGGGGGGCGACTCACTGAAGCTTTCTTT. Full variable domain (outside the CDR3, taken from reference TRBV7-2 and TRBJ1-1): GAGVSQSPSNKVTEKGKDVELRCDPISGHTALYWYRQSLGQGLEFLIYFQGNSAPDKSGLPSDRFSAERTGGSVSTLTIQRTQQEDSAVYLCASSSTGGRLTEAFFGQGTRLTVV.

This clonotype was found many times. The chain combines TRBV20-1 with TRBJ2-5; D unresolved. The CDR3 consists of 14 residues. V dropped 0 bases and J dropped 0 bases, with 8 bases sitting between them. Germline CDR1 and CDR2: DFQATT and SNEGSKA (reference sequence). The CDR3 bases are TGCAGTGCTAGAGATCTCTGGTACCAAGAGACCCAGTACTTC. The encoded protein is CSARDLWYQETQYF.

This clonotype has more than one count but fewer than ten. The chain joins TRBV12-5 to TRBJ2-5, with 7 positions matching TRBD1. CDR1 LGHNT and CDR2 FRNRAP come from the germline V gene. The CDR3 covers 13 residues. V dropped 4 bases and J dropped 7; count of bases not matched to a gene: 6. The CDR3, as DNA: TGTGCTAGTGGTTCCGACAGGGAAGCGACCCAGTACTTC. Amino acid sequence: CASGSDREATQYF. Filled out from reference TRBV12-5 and TRBJ2-5, the complete variable domain reads DARVTQTPRHKVTEMGQEVTMRCQPILGHNTVFWYRQTMMQGLELLAYFRNRAPLDDSGMPKDRFSAEMPDATLATLKIQPSEPRDSAVYFCASGSDREATQYFGPGTRLLVL.

This clonotype was counted ten times or more. The gene calls are TRBV7-2 and TRBJ1-4; possibly TRBD1 for D (5 bases). Germline loops: CDR1 SGHTA, CDR2 FQGNSA. Trimming took 3 bases from V and 6 from J, leaving 14 bases between them. The CDR3 is 15 amino acids. The CDR3 DNA sequence: TGTGCCAGCAGCTTCCGTCCGAAAGGGGATGAAAAACTGTTTTTT. It translates to CASSFRPKGDEKLFF.

The J gene is TRBJ2-5, the V gene TRBV5-1; 7 bases match TRBD1. Germline CDR1 is SGHRS and CDR2 is YFSETQ. The CDR3 totals 16 residues. J gave up 2 bases and V 4 bases, and 11 bases lay outside the gene matches. CDR3 nucleotides: TGCGCCAGCAGCCCAACCGGGACAGCGACTCAAGAGACCCAGTACTTC. This encodes CASSPTGTATQETQYF.

This clonotype was found many times. The chain employs TRBV6-4 and TRBJ2-3; D uncertain. V was shortened by 6 bases and J by 6 bases, with 16 bases between the two germline ends. Germline values: CDR1 MRHNA, CDR2 SNTAGT. This CDR3 is 14 amino acids long. The CDR3 here is CASSPGPEADTQYF. The CDR3 DNA sequence: TGTGCCAGCAGCCCGGGCCCCGAAGCCGATACGCAGTATTTT.

The chain is built from TRBV7-8 and TRBJ2-1; the match to TRBD2 covers 7 bases. Germline V lookup: CDR1 SGHVS, CDR2 FQNEAQ. The V segment lost 3 bases and the J segment 12 bases; nucleotides outside the gene matches: 17. CDR3 length: 16 amino acids. Here the CDR3 DNA reads TGTGCCAGCAGCTTGTTGAGTCGGGAGGAACTCGGTGCGCAGTTCTTC. Translated, it gives CASSLLSREELGAQFF. The full variable domain, with the rest looked up from reference TRBV7-8 and TRBJ2-1, is GAGVSQSPRYKVAKRGQDVALRCDPISGHVSLFWYQQALGQGPEFLTYFQNEAQLDKSGLPSDRFFAERPEGSVSTLKIQRTQQEDSAVYLCASSLLSREELGAQFFGPGTRLTVL.

This clonotype was detected a few times. The chain links TRBV27 to TRBJ2-7; no clear D gene. The CDR3 loop spans 15 amino acids. CDR1 MNHEY and CDR2 SMNVEV come from the germline V gene (reference sequence). The ends were cut back, 6 bases at V and 2 bases at J, with 17 bases in the middle. CDR3 coding DNA: TGTGCCAGCAGATACGGCAGCCGTGGGGCCTACGAGCAGTACTTC. Its translation: CASRYGSRGAYEQYF.

A few counts support this clonotype. The chain recombines TRBV18 with TRBJ1-5; D is undetermined. CDR1 is KGHSH and CDR2 is LQKENI in the germline V gene. The CDR3 length is 14 residues. The V and J ends lost 2 bases and 0 bases respectively, with 5 bases between them. The CDR3 sequence is CASSPSNSNQPQHF. DNA of the CDR3: TGTGCCAGCTCACCATCCAATAGCAATCAGCCCCAGCATTTT.

This clonotype came up many times. The chain couples TRBV28 to TRBJ2-1; D may correspond to TRBD1 or TRBD2 (6 bases each). Germline V CDR1 and CDR2: MDHEN, SYDVKM. The CDR3 runs to 16 residues. The germline V and J ends were trimmed by 8 bases and 4 bases, with 21 bases remaining between them. CDR3 coding DNA: TGTGCCAGCCAATCCCCCGGGGGCGGCTCATACAATGAGCAGTTCTTC. Protein product: CASQSPGGGSYNEQFF.

V gene TRBV2 combines with J gene TRBJ2-7, with unresolved D. The CDR3 has 12 amino acids. Trimming removed 0 bases from V and 2 bases from J, with 2 bases in between. CDR1 is SNHLY and CDR2 is FYNNEI in the germline V gene. The CDR3 reads CASSEAAYEQYF. The CDR3 bases are TGTGCCAGCAGTGAAGCCGCCTACGAGCAGTACTTC. Complete variable domain (other parts from reference TRBV2 and TRBJ2-7): EPEVTQTPSHQVTQMGQEVILRCVPISNHLYFYWYRQILGQKVEFLVSFYNNEISEKSEIFDDQFSVERPDGSNFTLKIRSTKLEDSAMYFCASSEAAYEQYFGPGTRLTVT.

A few counts support this clonotype. The chain is built from TRBV5-8 and TRBJ2-5; 8 bases line up with TRBD2. CDR3 size: 17 residues. V lost 5 bases to trimming and J lost 0 bases; unmatched junction nucleotides: 12. Germline V lookup: CDR1 SGHTS, CDR2 YDEGEE. The CDR3 sequence is CASRGGSGGPYQETQYF. CDR3 DNA sequence: TGTGCCAGCAGAGGCGGGAGCGGGGGCCCGTACCAAGAGACCCAGTACTTC.

This chain connects TRBV21-1 to TRBJ2-6; TRBD2 is taken as the D call from the table, unchecked against the DNA. TRBV21-1 is given as a pseudogene. The CDR3 spans 17 residues. The DNA of the CDR3 is TGTGCCAGCAGCCCACCGACAGCGGACTCTGGGGCCAACGTCCTGACTTTC. Residues: CASSPPTADSGANVLTF.

The CDR3 DNA sequence: TGTGCCAGTAGTACCTGGGACAGCTATCAGCCCCAGCATTTT. It translates to CASSTWDSYQPQHF. This chain joins TRBV19 and TRBJ1-5; 7 nucleotides align to TRBD1. After removal of 4 bases from V and 5 bases from J, the junction contained 5 bases not matched to a gene. CDR3 size: 14 residues. The germline V gene has CDR1 LNHDA and CDR2 SQIVND (reference sequence).

The gene calls are TRBV5-1 and TRBJ2-7; 8 bases match TRBD1. The V gene end was trimmed by 0 bases and the J gene end by 2 bases; junction bases not matched to a gene: 4. The CDR3 runs 15 residues. The germline V gene encodes CDR1 SGHRS and CDR2 YFSETQ. In DNA form, the CDR3 reads TGCGCCAGCAGCTTGGGAGGACAGGGTCCCTACGAGCAGTACTTC. Protein product: CASSLGGQGPYEQYF.

At least ten counts were recorded for this clonotype. The genes are TRBV29-1 and TRBJ2-7; D unresolved. The CDR3 runs to 15 residues. Germline CDR1 SQVTM, CDR2 ANQGSEA. V was trimmed by 0 bases and J by 0 bases, leaving 12 bases between them. CDR3: CSVEDQEGVSYEQYF. CDR3 DNA: TGCAGCGTTGAAGATCAGGAAGGTGTCTCCTACGAGCAGTACTTC.

This clonotype was picked up a small number of times. V and J are TRBV3-1 and TRBJ2-7; TRBD2 is a possible D gene (5 bases). CDR3 length equals 14 residues. With 7 bases removed from V and 3 bases from J, the gap between germline ends came to 16 bases. CDR1 is LGHDT and CDR2 is YNNKEL in the germline V gene (reference sequence). The CDR3 nucleotides are TGTGCCAGCACCCCCGGCCGGGGAAACTACGAGCAGTACTTC. It codes for CASTPGRGNYEQYF.

Judged by abundance, this clonotype is medium-sized (0.01 to 0.1%). J is TRBJ2-5 and V is TRBV7-2, with 7 bases identical to TRBD2. CDR1 is SGHTA and CDR2 is FQGNSA in the germline V gene. Trimming took 5 bases from V and 0 from J; bases not matched to a gene: 12. This CDR3 has 17 residues. CDR3 residues: CASSRAGGGGDQETQYF. CDR3 coding DNA: TGTGCCAGCAGCCGCGCGGGTGGCGGGGGAGACCAAGAGACCCAGTACTTC. Full variable domain (outside the CDR3, taken from reference TRBV7-2 and TRBJ2-5): GAGVSQSPSNKVTEKGKDVELRCDPISGHTALYWYRQSLGQGLEFLIYFQGNSAPDKSGLPSDRFSAERTGGSVSTLTIQRTQQEDSAVYLCASSRAGGGGDQETQYFGPGTRLLVL.

This clonotype was counted many times. V usage is TRBV6-5 and J usage is TRBJ1-1; D gene uncertain. Germline V gene sequence: CDR1 MNHEY, CDR2 SVGAGI. Trimming pared 0 bases from V and 0 bases from J, leaving 8 bases between. The CDR3 is made up of 15 amino acids. The CDR3 spells CASSYSEVMNTEAFF. In nucleotides, the CDR3 is TGTGCCAGCAGTTACTCTGAAGTCATGAACACTGAAGCTTTCTTT.